The rows below give T cell receptor beta chains drawn from one sample of a study of shared clonotypes between healthy human individuals. TCRdb's copy holds only in-frame clones and misses some; the assay was immunoSEQ multiplex PCR. There are approximately 530,000 clones in the sample; roughly 95% occur only once, and nearly 0.065% lies in the top ten. The sample taken for sequencing was naive CD4+ T cells sorted from blood. These receptors all stem from a woman aged 25 to 39 in good health. The CDR3 runs from the conserved cysteine through the conserved F or W. A D gene is named only where the DNA matches it firmly. Expanded clones get a size class; other rows say once, few or many, or leave the size out.

size,V,D,J,DNA,CDR3
.,TRBV28,.,TRBJ1-2,TGTGCCAGCAGTTTCCTGACCCATACAGCTAACTATGGCTACACCTTC,CASSFLTHTANYGYTF
.,TRBV19,TRBD2,TRBJ2-3,TGTGCCAGTAGTATTGCGACTAGCGGGAGTAGGGGAGATACGCAGTATTTT,CASSIATSGSRGDTQYF
.,TRBV14,.,TRBJ1-1,TGTGCCAGCAGCCAATTACTGAACACTGAAGCTTTCTTT,CASSQLLNTEAFF
.,TRBV19,TRBD1,TRBJ2-7,TGTGCCAGTAGTACCCCGACCTGGGGACAGGGGAGCTCCTACGAGCAGTACTTC,CASSTPTWGQGSSYEQYF
.,TRBV7-3,TRBD2,TRBJ2-7,TGTGCCAGCAGCGCCGGGCTAGCGGGGGCCTACGAGCAGTACTTC,CASSAGLAGAYEQYF
.,TRBV5-1,.,TRBJ2-5,TGCGCCAGCAGAAGTTTGGGCGGCCTCAGGACACAAGAGACCCAGTACTTC,CASRSLGGLRTQETQYF
.,TRBV28,.,TRBJ1-4,TGTGCCAGCAGTAATGAAAAACGGGGATTACTGTTTTTT,CASSNEKRGLLFF
.,TRBV11-3,.,TRBJ2-1,TGTGCCAGCAGCTTAGGCGGGACCCGGGGAAGGAATGAGCAGTTCTTC,CASSLGGTRGRNEQFF
.,TRBV5-5,.,TRBJ2-7,TGTGCCAGCAGCTCCACAGGGTTCTACGAGCAGTACTTC,CASSSTGFYEQYF
.,TRBV7-7,TRBD1,TRBJ2-5,TGTGCCAGCAGCTTAGCAAAGACAGGGGGGGAGACCCAGTACTTC,CASSLAKTGGETQYF
.,TRBV28,.,TRBJ1-5,TGTGCCAGCAGACTAACCTCAGGTTTACATAGCAATCAGCCCCAGCATTTT,CASRLTSGLHSNQPQHF
.,TRBV28,.,TRBJ2-5,TGTGCCAGCACCGCAACCGGGACCCAGTACTTC,CASTATGTQYF
.,TRBV7-9,.,TRBJ1-1,TGTGCCAGCAGCTTAGTGGGGGCGAGAAGGGCTGAAGCTTTCTTT,CASSLVGARRAEAFF
.,TRBV7-6,.,TRBJ2-7,TGTGCCAGCAGCCACCGGGACGGTTACGAGCAGTACTTC,CASSHRDGYEQYF
once,TRBV28,.,TRBJ1-1,TGTGCCAGCACCTCAACAGGTTACACTGAAGCTTTCTTT,CASTSTGYTEAFF
.,TRBV5-1,TRBD2,TRBJ2-7,TGCGCCAGCAGCGGCCAACAGGGGGCCGGACTAGCGGGAGGGCGGGAGCAGTACTTC,CASSGQQGAGLAGGREQYF
.,TRBV28,.,TRBJ2-7,TGTGCCAGCAGTTCCAACGGACAGTACGAGCAGTACTTC,CASSSNGQYEQYF
.,TRBV4-1,TRBD2,TRBJ2-5,TGCGCCAGCAGCCAAGAAGCTAGCGGTACCTTCCAAGAGACCCAGTACTTC,CASSQEASGTFQETQYF
.,TRBV18,.,TRBJ2-4,TGTGCCAGCTCACCAGTTTCAGAACGGCAAAACATTCAGTACTTC,CASSPVSERQNIQYF
.,TRBV19,.,TRBJ2-7,TGTGCCAGTAGTATAGGCGTAAACCCAGGCGAGCAGTACTTC,CASSIGVNPGEQYF
.,TRBV2,.,TRBJ1-1,TGTGCCAGCAGTGTTAATGAGGCCACCAGAGTAGATACTGAAGCTTTCTTT,CASSVNEATRVDTEAFF
.,TRBV5-4,TRBD1,TRBJ2-3,TGTGCCAGCAGCAACAGGGGGCTGGGAGATACGCAGTATTTT,CASSNRGLGDTQYF
.,TRBV19,TRBD2,TRBJ2-3,TGTGCCAGTAGTACGGATAGCGGGAGGGATACGCAGTATTTT,CASSTDSGRDTQYF
.,TRBV28,.,TRBJ1-3,TGTGCCAGCAGTCTGGTGGGGAGGCGGACTGGAAACACCATATATTTT,CASSLVGRRTGNTIYF
once,TRBV2,.,TRBJ2-7,TGTGCCAGCAGTGTCAACGGCCCCTACGAGCAGTACTTC,CASSVNGPYEQYF
.,TRBV28,.,TRBJ2-7,TGTGCCAGCACTCCAGGGGGGGGCGGCGAGCAGTACTTC,CASTPGGGGEQYF
.,TRBV27,TRBD2,TRBJ2-6,TGTGCCAGCAGTTTACGACTAGCGGGAGCGTCTGGGGCCAACGTCCTGACTTTC,CASSLRLAGASGANVLTF
.,TRBV28,.,TRBJ1-6,TGTGCCAGCATCGACTTCCACCCAAATAATTCACCCCTCCACTTT,CASIDFHPNNSPLHF
.,TRBV7-9,.,TRBJ2-7,TGTGCCAGCAGCCGGCCCGGTGGGGGCTCCTACGAGCAGTACTTC,CASSRPGGGSYEQYF
.,TRBV28,.,TRBJ2-1,TGTGCCAGCAGTTCCACTAGAATTGAGCAGTTCTTC,CASSSTRIEQFF
few,TRBV9,TRBD1,TRBJ1-5,TGTGCCAGCAGCGCGGACAGGGCGCAGCCCCAGCATTTT,CASSADRAQPQHF
.,TRBV5-6,.,TRBJ1-3,TGTGCCAGCAGCCCGGAGAGCTCTGGAAACACCATATATTTT,CASSPESSGNTIYF
.,TRBV10-3,.,TRBJ2-5,TGTGCCTCTCACGGACAGCACGCTTCACCCATCGGGACCCAGTACTTC,CASHGQHASPIGTQYF
.,TRBV4-1,.,TRBJ2-7,TGCGCCAGCAGCCCGGGACACCAAGTCTCCTACGAGCAGTACTTC,CASSPGHQVSYEQYF
.,TRBV4-1,.,TRBJ2-1,TGCGCCAGCAGCCGACCCGGAACCACAGGCAGTGAGCAGTTCTTC,CASSRPGTTGSEQFF
.,TRBV7-9,TRBD2,TRBJ2-2,TGTGCCAGCAGCTTAGGGTTAGCGGGAGCCACCGGGGAGCTGTTTTTT,CASSLGLAGATGELFF
.,TRBV2,.,TRBJ1-2,TGTGCCAGCAGCCCGAGGTGGGGCTACACCTTC,CASSPRWGYTF
.,TRBV6-1,.,TRBJ1-1,TGTGCCAGCAGCGAAGGGTTGGGGACTGAAGCTTTCTTT,CASSEGLGTEAFF
.,TRBV11-2,TRBD2,TRBJ2-7,TGTGCCAGCAGCTCCCCACTAGCGGGGCTATACGAGCAGTACTTC,CASSSPLAGLYEQYF
once,TRBV30,.,TRBJ1-2,TGTGCCTGGAGTGGGGGGACCCAGGGGCGAGCTAACTATGGCTACACCTTC,CAWSGGTQGRANYGYTF
.,TRBV7-8,.,TRBJ2-2,TGTGCCAGCAGCCCCCAGCGAGTCAACACCGGGGAGCTGTTTTTT,CASSPQRVNTGELFF
.,TRBV7-8,.,TRBJ1-5,TGTGCCAGCAGCCAGGTTTGGGGTCCGTATCAGCCCCAGCATTTT,CASSQVWGPYQPQHF
.,TRBV9,TRBD1,TRBJ1-1,TGTGCCAGCAGCTTCGAATGGGACAGGGGTAACACTGAAGCTTTCTTT,CASSFEWDRGNTEAFF
once,TRBV6-5,TRBD2,TRBJ2-1,TGTGCCAGCAGCGTAGCGGGAGGCCCCTACAATGAGCAGTTCTTC,CASSVAGGPYNEQFF
.,TRBV7-9,TRBD2,TRBJ2-2,TGTGCCAGCAGCTTAAGGCGGGAGTCGTCCGGGGAGCTGTTTTTT,CASSLRRESSGELFF
.,TRBV27,TRBD1,TRBJ1-6,TGTGCCAGCAGTTTATTCCCGCCCGGGACAGGCCTTAATTCACCCCTCCACTTT,CASSLFPPGTGLNSPLHF
.,TRBV5-4,.,TRBJ1-1,TGTGCCAGCAGCCCGCAGGGGCCCCCTGAAGCTTTCTTT,CASSPQGPPEAFF
.,TRBV5-1,TRBD2,TRBJ2-7,TGCGCCAGCAGCTTGACCGGAGCGGGAGGGCAATACGAGCAGTACTTC,CASSLTGAGGQYEQYF
once,TRBV25-1,TRBD1,TRBJ2-4,TGTGCCAGCGCCGGCCACAGGGGAAACATTCAGTACTTC,CASAGHRGNIQYF
.,TRBV28,TRBD1,TRBJ2-3,TGTGCCAGCAGTTTTGTACGGCAGGGGGGCACAGATACGCAGTATTTT,CASSFVRQGGTDTQYF
few,TRBV11-2,.,TRBJ2-7,TGTGCCAGCAGCTTAGTGTCCCGAAGCTCCTACGAGCAGTACTTC,CASSLVSRSSYEQYF
.,TRBV28,.,TRBJ1-5,TGTGCCAGCAGTTTTGAGACAGGCCGGACCCGGCCCCAGCATTTT,CASSFETGRTRPQHF
.,TRBV7-9,.,TRBJ2-7,TGTGCCAGCAGCCCCCACTCCGGGACGGTGACCTACGAGCAGTACTTC,CASSPHSGTVTYEQYF
.,TRBV4-1,.,TRBJ1-2,TGCGCCAGCAGCCAAGAGCTCAGGGTGGTTAACTATGGCTACACCTTC,CASSQELRVVNYGYTF
.,TRBV27,TRBD1,TRBJ1-5,TGTGCCAGCAGAGGACAGGGGGGAAGGCCCCAGCATTTT,CASRGQGGRPQHF
.,TRBV10-3,.,TRBJ1-1,TGTGCCACCCGGGGGGCTCGCACCAACACTGAAGCTTTCTTT,CATRGARTNTEAFF
.,TRBV18,.,TRBJ1-1,TGTGCCAGCTCACCACCGACGCCCACTGAAGCTTTCTTT,CASSPPTPTEAFF
.,TRBV4-1,.,TRBJ2-3,TGCGCCAGCAGCCAAGATCGTTTTATAATCGATACGCAGTATTTT,CASSQDRFIIDTQYF